These 2 T cell receptor beta chains came from one sample sequenced in a study of OX40 agonist ivuxolimab in advanced cancers. Profiled with immunoSEQ multiplex PCR; TCRdb holds only in-frame clones, not every one. The repertoire holds 6,000 to 7,000 clones, 70% to 80% seen once, with about 18% in the top ten. The sequenced sample was CD4+ or CD8+ T cells sorted from blood, obtained in a trial of the OX40 agonist ivuxolimab. These receptors were obtained from an adult with an advanced solid tumor such as melanoma, head and neck, liver or kidney cancer.

The chain has TRBV9 and TRBJ2-5; D tentatively reads TRBD1 or TRBD2 (6 bases each). The CDR3 consists of 17 residues. The germline V gene has CDR1 SGDLS and CDR2 YYNGEE. Between the trimmed V and J ends, which lost 3 bases and 1 base, there was a span of 19 bases. CDR3 sequence (DNA): TGTGCCAGCAGCGCTGGACTACGGGACACCTCCCAAGAGACCCAGTACTTC. Residues: CASSAGLRDTSQETQYF.

The V call is TRBV9, the J call TRBJ1-1; maybe TRBD1 (5 bases). Germline CDR1 reads SGDLS; CDR2 reads YYNGEE. The CDR3 contains 14 residues. The V and J ends lost 3 bases and 3 bases respectively, with 12 bases between them. CDR3: CASSAPGGYTEAFF. Written as DNA, the CDR3 is TGTGCCAGCAGCGCCCCCGGGGGGTACACTGAAGCTTTCTTT.